Presented here are 21 T cell receptor beta chains from one specimen sequenced in a study of OX40 agonist ivuxolimab in advanced cancers. Produced via immunoSEQ multiplex PCR; TCRdb's table is partial and in-frame only. The sample carries tens of thousands of clones, around 90% recorded once. The sample consisted of CD4+ or CD8+ T cells sorted from blood, taken in a trial of the OX40 agonist ivuxolimab. These receptors were collected from an adult with an advanced solid tumor such as melanoma, head and neck, liver or kidney cancer.

The V and J genes are TRBV30 and TRBJ2-7; no clear D gene. V was pared by 1 base and J by 13 bases, with 17 bases between. Looked up from germline, CDR1 is GTSNPN and CDR2 is SVGIG (reference sequence). The length of the CDR3 is 12 residues. CDR3 sequence (DNA): TGTGCCTGGAGTGGGGGTGTATCCTTCGCATACTTC. Protein sequence: CAWSGGVSFAYF.

This chain uses TRBV9 with TRBJ2-1; 11 nucleotides align to TRBD2. This CDR3 comprises 16 residues. Germline CDR1 reads SGDLS; CDR2 reads YYNGEE. The J segment lost 4 bases and the V segment lost 0 bases, leaving 3 bases of the junction unmatched. In nucleotides, the CDR3 is TGTGCCAGCAGCGTAGACCTAGCGGGGGGTTACAATGAGCAGTTCTTC. The encoded protein is CASSVDLAGGYNEQFF.

The chain combines TRBV19 with TRBJ2-3; D perhaps matches TRBD1 (6 bases). There are 15 residues in the CDR3. Germline values: CDR1 LNHDA, CDR2 SQIVND (reference sequence). Trimming took off 5 bases at V and 3 bases at J, with 15 bases between the two ends. The CDR3 region is CASSPRGRGTDTQYF. In DNA, the CDR3 is TGTGCCAGTAGTCCCCGGGGCAGGGGTACAGATACGCAGTATTTT. The entire variable domain, with the rest obtained from reference TRBV19 and TRBJ2-3, is as follows: DGGITQSPKYLFRKEGQNVTLSCEQNLNHDAMYWYRQDPGQGLRLIYYSQIVNDFQKGDIAEGYSVSREKKESFPLTVTSAQKNPTAFYLCASSPRGRGTDTQYFGPGTRLTVL.

The rearrangement joins TRBV7-2 to TRBJ2-7, with 14 bases matching TRBD2. Germline V lookup: CDR1 SGHTA, CDR2 FQGNSA. The CDR3 contains 15 residues. V shed 5 bases, J shed 2 bases, and the junction held 2 bases outside the gene matches. CDR3 loop: CASSPGLAGAYEQYF. The CDR3 DNA follows: TGTGCCAGCAGCCCGGGACTAGCGGGGGCCTACGAGCAGTACTTC.

V and J are TRBV7-9 and TRBJ2-7; D is undetermined. The CDR3 covers 15 residues. In germline, CDR1 is SEHNR, CDR2 FQNEAQ (reference sequence). The V gene lost 1 base and the J gene lost 2 bases, with 12 bases spanning the gap. CDR3 residues: CASSLVPPAPYEQYF. The CDR3 DNA sequence: TGTGCCAGCAGCTTAGTCCCCCCGGCCCCCTACGAGCAGTACTTC.

The chain recombines TRBV6-6 with TRBJ2-1, with D perhaps matching TRBD1 (5 bases). V was pared by 5 bases and J by 2 bases, with 10 bases between. Germline lookup yields CDR1 MNHNY and CDR2 SVGAGI (reference sequence). The CDR3 loop spans 14 amino acids. CDR3 sequence reads: CASSPEGAYNEQFF. CDR3 coding DNA: TGTGCCAGCAGTCCCGAAGGGGCCTACAATGAGCAGTTCTTC.

The chain recombines TRBV5-1 with TRBJ2-7; 7 nucleotides align to TRBD1. V gave up 0 bases and J gave up 4 bases; unmatched junction bases: 4. CDR1 is SGHRS and CDR2 is YFSETQ in the germline V gene. The CDR3 has 14 amino acids. The CDR3 DNA reads as TGCGCCAGCAGCTTGGCAGGGGGAGTATACGAGCAGTACTTC. Amino acids: CASSLAGGVYEQYF.

This chain uses TRBV7-9 with TRBJ2-2; no reliable D call. V was clipped by 4 bases and J by 1 base, with 16 bases between them. CDR3 length: 17 amino acids. Per the germline V gene, CDR1 is SEHNR and CDR2 is FQNEAQ (reference sequence). The CDR3 DNA reads TGTGCCAGCAGCTCAATAAACTCACGGCTGAACACCGGGGAGCTGTTTTTT. Translation: CASSSINSRLNTGELFF.

This clone was seen just once. The chain is built from TRBV7-9 and TRBJ1-2, with D possibly being TRBD1 (5 bases). Trimming stripped 6 bases from V and 0 bases from J, with 14 bases between. This CDR3 comprises 15 residues. Germline loops: CDR1 SEHNR, CDR2 FQNEAQ (reference sequence). The CDR3 reads CASSTGGASNYGYTF. The CDR3 coding sequence is TGTGCCAGCAGTACAGGTGGGGCTTCTAACTATGGCTACACCTTC.

The chain couples TRBV5-4 to TRBJ1-4; 7 bases are a match to TRBD1. The germline V gene has CDR1 SGHNT and CDR2 YYREEE (reference sequence). Trimming removed 3 bases from V and 6 bases from J; junction bases left unmatched: 5. The CDR3 runs to 14 residues. CDR3 residues: CASSSGQTYEKLFF. The CDR3 DNA follows: TGTGCCAGCAGCTCGGGACAGACCTATGAAAAACTGTTTTTT.

The V gene is TRBV13, the J gene TRBJ1-3; D gene unclear. From germline, CDR1 is PRHDT and CDR2 FYEKMQ (reference sequence). The CDR3 runs to 14 residues. V was cut by 8 bases and J by 7 bases, with 18 bases left in between. CDR3 DNA sequence: TGTGCCAGCCGTACATGGGGTGAGCGGAACACCATATATTTT. Translated: CASRTWGERNTIYF.

The chain has TRBV7-3 and TRBJ1-1, with D unresolved. There are 13 residues in the CDR3. Germline V lookup: CDR1 SGHTA, CDR2 FQGTGA. V dropped 1 base and J dropped 5 bases, with 8 bases sitting between them. As DNA, the CDR3 is TGTGCCAGCAGCTTAAGCCCGGGTACTGAAGCTTTCTTT. This gives the protein CASSLSPGTEAFF. The full variable domain, with the rest looked up from reference TRBV7-3 and TRBJ1-1, is GAGVSQTPSNKVTEKGKYVELRCDPISGHTALYWYRQSLGQGPEFLIYFQGTGAADDSGLPNDRFFAVRPEGSVSTLKIQRTERGDSAVYLCASSLSPGTEAFFGQGTRLTVV.

This chain links TRBV4-2 with TRBJ2-5, with 7 positions matching TRBD2. Gene TRBJ2-7 matches the end of the DNA better, so the J call may be wrong. From germline, CDR1 is LGHNA and CDR2 YNFKEQ. The length of the CDR3 is 16 residues. The CDR3 here is CASSQDYGGFKDEQYF. DNA of the CDR3: TGTGCCAGCAGCCAAGATTACGGGGGGTTTAAGGACGAGCAGTACTTC.

CDR3 protein: CSHLARTGHGYTF. The CDR3 DNA follows: TGCAGCCATCTTGCCCGGACGGGGCATGGCTACACCTTC. The chain uses TRBV29-1 and TRBJ1-2; a weak D match, TRBD1 (5 bases). Trimming removed 8 bases at V and 6 bases at J, with 19 bases between. The CDR3 runs to 13 residues. Germline V gives CDR1 SQVTM, CDR2 ANQGSEA. The full variable domain, its missing parts supplied by reference TRBV29-1 and TRBJ1-2, is SAVISQKPSRDICQRGTSLTIQCQVDSQVTMMFWYRQQPGQSLTLIATANQGSEATYESGFVIDKFPISRPNLTFSTLTVSNMSPEDSSIYLCSHLARTGHGYTFGSGTRLTVV.

The rearrangement uses TRBV13 and TRBJ2-5; a weak D match, TRBD2 (5 bases). Trimming stripped 0 bases from V and 5 bases from J, with 10 bases between. CDR1 is PRHDT and CDR2 is FYEKMQ in the germline V gene (reference sequence). CDR3 size: 14 residues. CDR3 residues: CASSLGSGGETQYF. CDR3 in DNA: TGTGCCAGCAGCTTAGGATCAGGCGGGGAGACCCAGTACTTC.

The chain has TRBV5-6 and TRBJ2-7; TRBD2 might be the D (6 bases). V was shortened by 6 bases and J by 0 bases, with 13 bases between the two germline ends. Looked up from germline, CDR1 is SGHDT and CDR2 is YYEEEE. This CDR3 comprises 14 residues. CDR3 in DNA: TGTGCCAGCAAACCCACGGGGGTCTCCTACGAGCAGTACTTC. Its translation is CASKPTGVSYEQYF.

V usage is TRBV9 and J usage is TRBJ2-7; a weak D match, TRBD1 (6 bases). Germline CDR1 and CDR2: SGDLS and YYNGEE. The CDR3 has 14 amino acids. Trimming removed 3 bases from V and 0 bases from J, with 10 bases in between. In DNA, the CDR3 is TGTGCCAGCAGCGAGGGACACCTCTCCTACGAGCAGTACTTC. Its translation: CASSEGHLSYEQYF.

V and J are TRBV4-3 and TRBJ1-1, with D perhaps matching TRBD1 (6 bases). The CDR3 consists of 13 residues. Germline V gene lookup returns CDR1 LGHNA and CDR2 YSLEER. Trimming shortened V by 1 base and J by 6 bases, and 9 bases separated the two germline ends. CDR3 DNA sequence: TGCGCCAGCAGCCAAGGACAGGTCCCTGAAGCTTTCTTT. Translation: CASSQGQVPEAFF.

V usage is TRBV4-3 and J usage is TRBJ2-2; the match to TRBD2 covers 7 bases. V shed 3 bases, J shed 6 bases, and the junction held 4 bases outside the gene matches. Looked up from germline, CDR1 is LGHNA and CDR2 is YSLEER. This CDR3 comprises 14 residues. The CDR3 protein is CASSHGRGAGELFF. CDR3 in DNA: TGCGCCAGCAGCCACGGACGGGGGGCCGGGGAGCTGTTTTTT.

The rearrangement uses TRBV29-1 and TRBJ1-2; D unresolved. V was shortened by 4 bases and J by 0 bases, with 15 bases between the two germline ends. The CDR3 loop spans 15 amino acids. The germline V gene has CDR1 SQVTM and CDR2 ANQGSEA. The CDR3 DNA is TGCAGCGTTGTCAGATCCGGGCCCGCTAACTATGGCTACACCTTC. Protein sequence: CSVVRSGPANYGYTF. Together with reference TRBV29-1 and TRBJ1-2, the CDR3 gives the full variable domain: SAVISQKPSRDICQRGTSLTIQCQVDSQVTMMFWYRQQPGQSLTLIATANQGSEATYESGFVIDKFPISRPNLTFSTLTVSNMSPEDSSIYLCSVVRSGPANYGYTFGSGTRLTVV.

The rearrangement uses TRBV7-7 and TRBJ2-1; possibly TRBD2 for D (7 bases). This CDR3 spans 12 amino acids. Germline loops: CDR1 SSHAT, CDR2 FNYEAQ (reference sequence). The CDR3 protein is CASSGGGGEQFF. The DNA for the CDR3 is TGTGCTAGTTCCGGGGGAGGGGGTGAGCAGTTCTTC.